Included here is one T cell receptor (beta chain) sequence, with context. Its antigen is not known. Second-dose recipients at about 4 or about 12 weeks were treated as one pooled group. The data belong to a study of T cell responses to AZD1222 COVID-19 vaccine. Overall study findings and caveats: The peak T cell response came first, and repertoires were sampled only after it. Most donors were white British and more were female, and clonal diversity was possibly underestimated. Unmutated variant regions are reportedly the target of nearly half of TCRs that are spike-specific.

V shed 6 bases, J shed 7 bases, and the junction held 8 bases outside the gene matches. The CDR3 totals 13 residues. From germline, CDR1 is MNHEY and CDR2 SVGAGI. Profiled with immunoSEQ multiplex PCR; TCRdb holds only in-frame clones, not every one. Of some 140,000 clones listed, around 92% are singletons. The clonotype was recovered from an adult who received the AZD1222 COVID-19 vaccine. The sequencing used peripheral blood, collected 28 days after the second AZD1222 dose. J is TRBJ1-1 and V is TRBV6-5; TRBD1 matches 7 bases. In DNA form, the CDR3 reads TGTGCCAGCAGCCGCACAGGGGCCGGTGAAGCTTTCTTT. Residues: CASSRTGAGEAFF.